These T cell receptor beta chains were read from a single sample in a study of Ad26.COV2.S vaccination and SARS-CoV-2 variants. Using immunoSEQ multiplex PCR, the repertoire was profiled, and TCRdb retains in-frame clones only, with some absent. The data hold some 410,000 clones, with about 90% observed a single time. The material was peripheral blood, obtained in a trial of Ad26.COV2.S vaccine versus placebo. These receptor sequences come from a person aged 18-60 years who received the Ad26.COV2.S COVID-19 vaccine or a placebo. CDR3s include the opening cysteine and the closing phenylalanine or tryptophan. D genes are given only for firm matches. Part of the rows lack a size; the others show once, few, many or a class for expanded clones.

J | size | V | D | DNA | CDR3
TRBJ1-1 | - | TRBV6-5 | - | TGTGCCAGCAGTTACCCGAAAGCTTTCTTT | CASSYPKAFF
TRBJ2-1 | - | TRBV10-2 | TRBD2 | TGCGCCAGCGTCACGGAGCTCGCGGGGGGAAACAATGAGCAGTTCTTC | CASVTELAGGNNEQFF
TRBJ2-7 | - | TRBV19 | TRBD1 | TGTGCCAGTAGCAAGGGGGCCGTTTTCTACGAGCAGTACTTC | CASSKGAVFYEQYF
TRBJ1-2 | few | TRBV5-4 | - | TGTGCCAGCAGCTTGGCGGGGGGCCAAGGTAACTATGGCTACACCTTC | CASSLAGGQGNYGYTF
TRBJ2-7 | - | TRBV27 | TRBD1 | TGTGCCAGCAGTTTATTCCCACGGCAGGGGGCTGGAGAGCAGTACTTC | CASSLFPRQGAGEQYF
TRBJ2-2 | - | TRBV6-6 | - | TGTGCCAGCAGTTACGAGTGGGCAGGGCGCGCCGGGGAGCTGTTTTTT | CASSYEWAGRAGELFF
TRBJ1-5 | - | TRBV3-1/TRBV3-2 | - | TGTGCCAGTAATCTCGGTGGGAGCAATCAGCCCCAGCATTTT | CASNLGGSNQPQHF
TRBJ1-2 | - | TRBV5-1 | - | TGCGCCAGCAGCTTAAACAGGGACCCCGACTATGGCTACACCTTC | CASSLNRDPDYGYTF
TRBJ1-2 | - | TRBV2 | - | TGTGCCAGCAGTGAAACGATTCGAGGCTATGGCTACACCTTC | CASSETIRGYGYTF
TRBJ2-5 | - | TRBV7-8 | TRBD1 | TGTGCCAGCAGTCGAGACAGGGAAGAGACCCAGTACTTC | CASSRDREETQYF
TRBJ2-7 | - | TRBV12-3/TRBV12-4 | - | TGTGCCAGCAGCCCCGACAGACTGGAGCAGTACTTC | CASSPDRLEQYF
TRBJ2-7 | - | TRBV19 | TRBD2 | TGTGCCAGTAGTGTTCGGTTGCGGGGGGCTCTTTCCGTCTACGAGCAGTACTTC | CASSVRLRGALSVYEQYF
TRBJ1-5 | - | TRBV7-9 | - | TGTGCCAGCAGCTTAGGAACTGGCAGGCCGGTCGATCAGCCCCAGCATTTT | CASSLGTGRPVDQPQHF
TRBJ2-5 | - | TRBV6-5 | TRBD2 | TGTGCCAGCAGTTACGCGCTAGCGGGGTCCCAAGAGACCCAGTACTTC | CASSYALAGSQETQYF
TRBJ2-7 | - | TRBV11-2 | - | TGTGCCAGCAGCTCCAGTGCAGCCTACGAGCAGTACTTC | CASSSSAAYEQYF
TRBJ2-5 | once | TRBV9 | TRBD2 | TGTGCCAGCCGCGGACTAGCCTTTGACCAAGAGACCCAGTACTTC | CASRGLAFDQETQYF
TRBJ1-2 | - | TRBV6-6 | TRBD1 | TGTGCCAGCAGTTTGGGTGGACAGGGGAACTATGGCTACACCTTC | CASSLGGQGNYGYTF
TRBJ2-3 | - | TRBV19 | TRBD1 | TGTGCCAGTAGTATAGTCAGGGGGCGCCCCGCCGGCCAAAGCACAGATACGCAGTATTTT | CASSIVRGRPAGQSTDTQYF
TRBJ1-5 | - | TRBV2 | - | TGTGCCAGCAGTGAGACCTGGGCCGTGAATCAGCCCCAGCATTTT | CASSETWAVNQPQHF
TRBJ1-2 | - | TRBV6-5 | TRBD1 | TGTGCCAGCAACCCCGGACAGGGGGCAAACTATGGCTACACCTTC | CASNPGQGANYGYTF